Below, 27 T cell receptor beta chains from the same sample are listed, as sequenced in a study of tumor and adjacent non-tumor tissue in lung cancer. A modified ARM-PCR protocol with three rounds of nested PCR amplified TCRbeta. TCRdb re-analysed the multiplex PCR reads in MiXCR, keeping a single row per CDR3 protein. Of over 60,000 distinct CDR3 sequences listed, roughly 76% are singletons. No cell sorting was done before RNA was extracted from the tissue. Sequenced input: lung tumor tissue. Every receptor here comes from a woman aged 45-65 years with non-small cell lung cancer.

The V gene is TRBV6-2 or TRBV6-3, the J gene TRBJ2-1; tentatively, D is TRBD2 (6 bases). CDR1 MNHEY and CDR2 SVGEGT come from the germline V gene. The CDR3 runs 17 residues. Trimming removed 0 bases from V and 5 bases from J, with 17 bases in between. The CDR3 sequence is CASSYSPGDHNHNEQFF. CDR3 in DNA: TGTGCCAGCAGTTACTCGCCGGGGGACCACAACCACAATGAGCAGTTCTTC.

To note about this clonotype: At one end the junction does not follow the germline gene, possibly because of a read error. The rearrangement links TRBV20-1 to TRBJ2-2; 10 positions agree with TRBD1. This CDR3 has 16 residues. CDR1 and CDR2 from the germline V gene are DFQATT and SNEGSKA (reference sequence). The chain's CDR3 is CSPKSGTGANTGELLF. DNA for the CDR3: TGCAGTCCTAAATCTGGGACAGGGGCGAACACCGGGGAGCTGTTATTT.

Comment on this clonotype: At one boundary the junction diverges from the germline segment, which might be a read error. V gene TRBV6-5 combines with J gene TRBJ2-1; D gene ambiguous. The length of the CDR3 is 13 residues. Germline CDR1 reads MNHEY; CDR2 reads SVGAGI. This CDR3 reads CASTQFSRSEQFF. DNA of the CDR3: TGTGCTAGCACTCAATTCTCACGCAGTGAGCAGTTCTTC.

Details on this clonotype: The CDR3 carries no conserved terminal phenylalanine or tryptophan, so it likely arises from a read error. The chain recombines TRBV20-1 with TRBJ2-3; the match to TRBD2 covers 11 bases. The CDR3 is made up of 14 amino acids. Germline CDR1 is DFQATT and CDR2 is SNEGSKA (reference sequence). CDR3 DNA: TGCATTGCTGTTAGCGGGAGGGCCTCAGATACGCAGTATCTT. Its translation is CIAVSGRASDTQYL.

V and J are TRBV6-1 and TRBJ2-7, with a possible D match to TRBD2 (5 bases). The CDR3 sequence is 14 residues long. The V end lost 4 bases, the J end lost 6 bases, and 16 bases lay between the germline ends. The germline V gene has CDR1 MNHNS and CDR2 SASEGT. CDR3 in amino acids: CASSVAWLVGEQYF. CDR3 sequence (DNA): TGTGCCAGCAGTGTAGCGTGGTTGGTAGGCGAGCAGTACTTC.

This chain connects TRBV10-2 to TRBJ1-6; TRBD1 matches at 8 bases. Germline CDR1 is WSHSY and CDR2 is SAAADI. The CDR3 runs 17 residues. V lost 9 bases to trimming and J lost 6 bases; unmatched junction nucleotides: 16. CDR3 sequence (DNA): TGCGCCAGTAGCCTCCTCAACCGGGACAGGAGTAATTCACCCCTCCACTTT. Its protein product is CASSLLNRDRSNSPLHF.

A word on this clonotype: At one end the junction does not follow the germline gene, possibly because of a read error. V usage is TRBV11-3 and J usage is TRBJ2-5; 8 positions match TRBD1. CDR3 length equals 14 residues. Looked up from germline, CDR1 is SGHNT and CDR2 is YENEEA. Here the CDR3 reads CARSRDRSQETHYF. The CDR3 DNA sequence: TGTGCCAGGAGCAGGGACAGGAGCCAAGAGACCCATTACTTC.

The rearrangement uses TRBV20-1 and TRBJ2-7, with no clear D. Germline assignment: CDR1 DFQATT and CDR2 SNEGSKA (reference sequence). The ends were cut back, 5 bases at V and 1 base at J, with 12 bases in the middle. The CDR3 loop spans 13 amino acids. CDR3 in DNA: TGCAGTGCTTCTTCGGTTATATCCTACGAGCAGTACTTC. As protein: CSASSVISYEQYF.

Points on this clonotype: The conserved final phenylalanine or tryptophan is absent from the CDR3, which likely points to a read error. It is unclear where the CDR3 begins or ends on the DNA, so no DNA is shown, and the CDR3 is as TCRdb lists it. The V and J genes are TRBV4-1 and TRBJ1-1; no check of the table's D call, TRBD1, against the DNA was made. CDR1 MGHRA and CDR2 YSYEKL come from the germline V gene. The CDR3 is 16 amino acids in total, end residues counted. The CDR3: CASSQDRYRANTGASL.

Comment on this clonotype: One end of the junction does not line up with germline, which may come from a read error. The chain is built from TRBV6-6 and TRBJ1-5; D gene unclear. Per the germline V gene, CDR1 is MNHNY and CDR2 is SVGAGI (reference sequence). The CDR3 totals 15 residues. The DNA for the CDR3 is TGTGCCAGCAGTTTCAGGACGGCGGGGAATCAGTCCCAGCATTTT. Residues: CASSFRTAGNQSQHF.

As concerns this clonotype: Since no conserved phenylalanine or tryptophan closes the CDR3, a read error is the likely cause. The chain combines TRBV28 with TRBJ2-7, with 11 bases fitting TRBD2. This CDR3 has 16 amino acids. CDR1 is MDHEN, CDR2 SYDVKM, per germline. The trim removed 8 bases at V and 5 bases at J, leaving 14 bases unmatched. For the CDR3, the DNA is TGTGCCAGCTCCGGCACTAGCGGGAGTCATCCGGACGAGCAGTACCTC. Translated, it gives CASSGTSGSHPDEQYL.

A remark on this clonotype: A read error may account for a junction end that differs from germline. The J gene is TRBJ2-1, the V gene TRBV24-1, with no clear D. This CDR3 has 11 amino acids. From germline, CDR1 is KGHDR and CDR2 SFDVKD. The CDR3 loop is CATSGNNEHFF. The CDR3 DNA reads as TGTGCTACCTCGGGTAACAATGAGCACTTCTTC.

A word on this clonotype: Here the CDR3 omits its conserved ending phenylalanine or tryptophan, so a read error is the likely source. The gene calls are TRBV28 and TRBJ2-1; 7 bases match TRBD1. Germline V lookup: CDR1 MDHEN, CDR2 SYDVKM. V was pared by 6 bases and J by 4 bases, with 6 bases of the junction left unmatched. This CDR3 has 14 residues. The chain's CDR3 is CASRLGTAYNEQFL. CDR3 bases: TGTGCCAGCAGACTAGGGACAGCTTACAATGAGCAGTTCTTA.

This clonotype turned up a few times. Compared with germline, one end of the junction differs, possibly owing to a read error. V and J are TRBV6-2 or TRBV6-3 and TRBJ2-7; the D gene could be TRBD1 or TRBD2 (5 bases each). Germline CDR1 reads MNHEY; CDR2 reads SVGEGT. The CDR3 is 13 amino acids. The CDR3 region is CACSSGLRGEQYF. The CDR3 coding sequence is TGTGCCTGCAGTTCCGGACTTAGGGGCGAGCAGTACTTC.

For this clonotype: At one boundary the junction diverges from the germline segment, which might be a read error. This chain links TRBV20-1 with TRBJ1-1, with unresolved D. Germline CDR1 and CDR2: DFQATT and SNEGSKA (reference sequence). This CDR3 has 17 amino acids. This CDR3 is CSVRDPTSAGGRTEAFF. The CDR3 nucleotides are TGTAGTGTTAGAGATCCCACCTCGGCGGGAGGAAGGACTGAAGCTTTCTTT.

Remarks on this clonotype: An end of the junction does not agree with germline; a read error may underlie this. This chain's CDR3 is CARSTHEMNTEAFF. CDR3 sequence (DNA): TGTGCCAGAAGCACACACGAAATGAACACAGAAGCTTTCTTT. The genes are TRBV6-5 and TRBJ1-1, with no clear D. Germline-derived CDR1 and CDR2 are MNHEY and SVGAGI. The CDR3 has 14 amino acids.

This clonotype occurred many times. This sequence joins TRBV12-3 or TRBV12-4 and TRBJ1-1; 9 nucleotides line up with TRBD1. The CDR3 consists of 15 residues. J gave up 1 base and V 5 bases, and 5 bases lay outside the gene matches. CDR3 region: CASSKGQGWNTEAFF. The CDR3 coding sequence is TGTGCCAGCAGTAAGGGACAGGGTTGGAACACTGAAGCTTTCTTT.

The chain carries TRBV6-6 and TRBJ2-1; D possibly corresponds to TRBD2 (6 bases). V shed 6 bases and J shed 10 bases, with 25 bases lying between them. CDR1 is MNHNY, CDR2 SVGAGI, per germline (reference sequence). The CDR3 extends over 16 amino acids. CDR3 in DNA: TGTGCCAGCAGCTTAGGAAGAGTAACGGGAGAGAAAGAGCAGTTCTTC. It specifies CASSLGRVTGEKEQFF.

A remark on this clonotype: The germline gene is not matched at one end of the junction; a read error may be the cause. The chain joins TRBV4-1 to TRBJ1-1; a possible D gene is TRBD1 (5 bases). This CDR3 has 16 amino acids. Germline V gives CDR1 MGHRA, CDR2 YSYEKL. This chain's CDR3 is CASGQDLCRVDTEAFF. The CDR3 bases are TGCGCCAGCGGCCAAGATCTCTGCAGGGTCGACACTGAAGCTTTCTTT.

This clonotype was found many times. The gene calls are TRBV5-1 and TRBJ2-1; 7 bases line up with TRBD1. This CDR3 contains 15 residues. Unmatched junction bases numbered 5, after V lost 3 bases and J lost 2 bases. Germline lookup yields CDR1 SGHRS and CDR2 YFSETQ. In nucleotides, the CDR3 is TGCGCCAGCAGCTCGGACAGGCCAGCCTACAATGAGCAGTTCTTC. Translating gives CASSSDRPAYNEQFF.

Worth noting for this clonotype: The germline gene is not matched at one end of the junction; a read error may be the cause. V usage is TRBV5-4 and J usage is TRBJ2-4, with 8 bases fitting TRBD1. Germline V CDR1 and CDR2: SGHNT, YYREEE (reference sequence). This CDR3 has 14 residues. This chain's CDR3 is CVSRDAGGSDIKYF. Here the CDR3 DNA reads TGTGTCAGCAGGGACGCAGGGGGCTCGGACATTAAGTACTTC.

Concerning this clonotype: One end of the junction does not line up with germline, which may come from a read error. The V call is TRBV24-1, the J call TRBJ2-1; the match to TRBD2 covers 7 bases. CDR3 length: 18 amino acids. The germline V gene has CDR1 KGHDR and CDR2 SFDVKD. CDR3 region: CTTSTGTGGSPLYNEQFF. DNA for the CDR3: TGTACCACCAGCACCGGGACTGGCGGGAGTCCCCTCTACAATGAGCAGTTCTTC.

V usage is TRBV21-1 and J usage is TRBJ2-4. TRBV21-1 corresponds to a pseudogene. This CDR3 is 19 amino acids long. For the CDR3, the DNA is TGTGCCAGCAGCAAAGGACATCTGGGGATCGCGTTAGTCAAAAACATTCAGTACTTC. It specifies CASSKGHLGIALVKNIQYF.

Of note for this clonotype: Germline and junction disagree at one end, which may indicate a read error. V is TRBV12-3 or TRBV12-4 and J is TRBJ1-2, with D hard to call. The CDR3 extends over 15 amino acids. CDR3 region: CASSLYEGVGYGYTF. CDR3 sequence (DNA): TGTGCCAGTAGTTTATACGAAGGAGTGGGCTATGGCTACACCTTC.

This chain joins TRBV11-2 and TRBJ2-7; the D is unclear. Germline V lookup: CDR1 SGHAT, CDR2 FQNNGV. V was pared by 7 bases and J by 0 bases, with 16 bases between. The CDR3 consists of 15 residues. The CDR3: CASNISPSPSYEQYF. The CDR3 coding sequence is TGTGCCAGCAACATATCTCCAAGTCCCTCCTACGAGCAGTACTTC.

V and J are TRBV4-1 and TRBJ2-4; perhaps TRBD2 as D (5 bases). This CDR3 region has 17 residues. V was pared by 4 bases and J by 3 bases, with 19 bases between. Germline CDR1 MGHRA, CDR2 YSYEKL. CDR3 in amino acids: CASSPGGWSGGKNIQYF. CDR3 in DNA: TGCGCCAGCAGCCCGGGCGGGTGGAGTGGCGGCAAAAACATTCAGTACTTC.

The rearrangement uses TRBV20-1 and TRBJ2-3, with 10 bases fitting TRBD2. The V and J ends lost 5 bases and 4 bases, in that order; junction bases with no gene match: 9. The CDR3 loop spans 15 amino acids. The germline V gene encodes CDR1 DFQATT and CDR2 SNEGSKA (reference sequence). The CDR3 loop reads CSARHTSGNADTQYF. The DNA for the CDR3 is TGCAGTGCTCGTCACACTAGCGGGAATGCAGATACGCAGTATTTT.